The clone carrying this T cell receptor (beta chain) was found once. Antigen: not known. Presence of unique molecular identifiers characterized the TCR beta cDNA libraries. A single record per CDR3 protein comes from TCRdb applying MiXCR to the PCR reads. This table holds about 820,000 distinct CDR3 sequences, under 70% found once. These data belong to a study of post-analysis software for immune sequencing data. Findings of the study overall: Compared with controls, patients had more of five or six TRBV segments, including TRBV5-6, TRBV5-1 and TRBV20-1.

Germline-derived CDR1 and CDR2 are ENHRY and SYGVKD. This CDR3 has 11 residues. The V gene lost 10 bases and the J gene lost 1 base, with 7 bases spanning the gap. This sequence joins TRBV10-3 and TRBJ2-5; the D call may be TRBD1 or TRBD2 (5 bases each). The specimen was blood. The TCR sequence derives from a girl aged 5-17 years with multiple sclerosis. CDR3 loop: CATGAQETQYF. CDR3 nucleotide sequence: TGTGCCACCGGGGCCCAAGAGACCCAGTACTTC.